These 26 T cell receptor beta chains were sequenced from one sample in a study of shared clonotypes between healthy human individuals. The table came from immunoSEQ multiplex PCR; TCRdb's copy has only in-frame clones and leaves some out. Of more than 900,000 clones in the sample, approximately 80% were seen once. The sample was memory CD4+ T cells from PBMCs. Subset of the sample: CD45RA-negative fraction. Receptors were obtained from a man younger than 30 in good health. Some clones in this sample may be carry-over from other donors' samples.

The chain uses TRBV5-1 and TRBJ1-4; possibly TRBD1 for D (6 bases). Trimming removed 1 base from V and 7 bases from J, with 11 bases in between. CDR1 SGHRS and CDR2 YFSETQ come from the germline V gene. This CDR3 is 14 amino acids long. The CDR3 reads CASSLSGAGEKLFF. The DNA for the CDR3 is TGCGCCAGCAGCTTGTCGGGGGCGGGTGAAAAACTGTTTTTT.

This clone was found a few times. The chain is built from TRBV6-5 and TRBJ1-2; 10 bases line up with TRBD1. J was trimmed by 6 bases and V by 6 bases; bases with no gene match: 10. CDR1 is MNHEY, CDR2 SVGAGI, per germline. The CDR3 spans 15 residues. The CDR3 DNA follows: TGTGCCAGCAGAACATACCCCGGACAGGGGGATGGCTACACCTTC. The encoded protein is CASRTYPGQGDGYTF.

This rearrangement joins TRBV29-1 to TRBJ1-1; TRBD1 aligns across 7 bases. The CDR3 loop spans 16 amino acids. V was pared by 6 bases and J by 0 bases, with 13 bases of the junction left unmatched. CDR1 and CDR2 (germline): SQVTM, ANQGSEA. This CDR3 reads CSVVRGRSYLNTEAFF. DNA for the CDR3: TGCAGCGTAGTTAGGGGGCGCTCATACCTGAACACTGAAGCTTTCTTT.

The chain joins TRBV4-2 to TRBJ2-1; D may be TRBD1 (6 bases). CDR1 is LGHNA and CDR2 is YNFKEQ in the germline V gene. This CDR3 has 14 residues. Deletions cut 2 bases from V and 5 bases from J, with 10 bases between. This CDR3 reads CASSQLSGDNEQFF. CDR3 coding DNA: TGTGCCAGCAGCCAATTATCAGGGGACAATGAGCAGTTCTTC.

The V gene is TRBV15, the J gene TRBJ2-7; D perhaps matches TRBD2 (5 bases). V was cut by 1 base and J by 3 bases, with 13 bases left in between. The CDR3 covers 15 residues. Germline V gives CDR1 LNHNV, CDR2 YYDKDF (reference sequence). The CDR3: CATSRAPREIYEQYF. The CDR3 DNA reads as TGTGCCACCAGCAGAGCGCCGAGGGAAATCTACGAGCAGTACTTC.

This clone was detected only a few times. The chain is built from TRBV28 and TRBJ1-2; unclear D gene. CDR1 is MDHEN and CDR2 is SYDVKM in the germline V gene. The CDR3 is 13 residues long. V lost 7 bases, J lost 2 bases, and 11 bases lay in between. In nucleotides, the CDR3 is TGTGCCAGCAACGACGGGGTGAACTATGGCTACACCTTC. Its translation: CASNDGVNYGYTF.

The chain recombines TRBV19 with TRBJ1-1, with D unresolved. V lost 6 bases to trimming and J lost 2 bases, with 13 bases between them. Per germline, CDR1 LNHDA and CDR2 SQIVND (reference sequence). CDR3 length equals 14 residues. The CDR3 DNA reads TGTGCCAGTAGGACGACAAATTTAAACACTGAAGCTTTCTTT. It translates to CASRTTNLNTEAFF.

This chain links TRBV5-4 with TRBJ2-2, with 7 nucleotides matching TRBD2. The V gene's germline CDR1 is SGHNT and CDR2 YYREEE (reference sequence). V shed 0 bases, J shed 3 bases, and the junction held 8 bases outside the gene matches. The CDR3 is 17 residues long. The CDR3 is CASSLGLAGAYTGELFF. As DNA, the CDR3 is TGTGCCAGCAGCTTGGGACTGGCGGGAGCGTACACCGGGGAGCTGTTTTTT. Filled out from reference TRBV5-4 and TRBJ2-2, the complete variable domain reads ETGVTQSPTHLIKTRGQQVTLRCSSQSGHNTVSWYQQALGQGPQFIFQYYREEENGRGNFPPRFSGLQFPNYSSELNVNALELDDSALYLCASSLGLAGAYTGELFFGEGSRLTVL.

As concerns this clone: The sample holds other DNA sequences that translate to the same CDR3. The chain recombines TRBV29-1 with TRBJ1-5, with 10 bases fitting TRBD1. Losses at the gene ends were 6 bases for V and 6 bases for J; bases not matched to a gene: 5. The germline gives CDR1 SQVTM, CDR2 ANQGSEA. There are 13 residues in the CDR3. CDR3 DNA: TGCAGCGTCCGGACAGGGGGGGGTCAGCCCCAGCATTTT. Protein sequence: CSVRTGGGQPQHF. Filled out from reference TRBV29-1 and TRBJ1-5, the complete variable domain reads SAVISQKPSRDICQRGTSLTIQCQVDSQVTMMFWYRQQPGQSLTLIATANQGSEATYESGFVIDKFPISRPNLTFSTLTVSNMSPEDSSIYLCSVRTGGGQPQHFGDGTRLSIL.

This sequence joins TRBV21-1 and TRBJ2-7; no check of the table's D call, TRBD1, against the DNA was made. TRBV21-1 is classified as a pseudogene. This CDR3 spans 17 amino acids. In nucleotides, the CDR3 is TGTGCCAGGGGAGAATCCGGGACAGGGGGCTGTCTGGACGAGCAGTACTTC. Its translation: CARGESGTGGCLDEQYF.

The chain is built from TRBV28 and TRBJ1-4, with D unresolved. Germline CDR1 MDHEN, CDR2 SYDVKM. This CDR3 region has 16 residues. The V end lost 4 bases, the J end lost 0 bases, and 12 bases lay between the germline ends. CDR3 sequence: CASSSRNGATNEKLFF. In nucleotides, the CDR3 is TGTGCCAGCAGTTCACGGAACGGTGCAACTAATGAAAAACTGTTTTTT.

The table lists this clone with a few counts. The V call is TRBV11-1, the J call TRBJ1-2, with D perhaps TRBD1 (6 bases). V was trimmed by 5 bases and J by 8 bases, leaving 12 bases between them. This CDR3 is built from 12 residues. Germline CDR1 reads SGHAT; CDR2 reads FQDESV (reference sequence). As DNA, the CDR3 is TGTGCCAGCAGCCCTAACAGGGCCGGCTACACCTTC. Translation: CASSPNRAGYTF. The full variable domain, in which reference TRBV11-1 and TRBJ1-2 provide the parts outside the CDR3, is EAEVAQSPRYKITEKSQAVAFWCDPISGHATLYWYRQILGQGPELLVQFQDESVVDDSQLPKDRFSAERLKGVDSTLKIQPAELGDSAMYLCASSPNRAGYTFGSGTRLTVV.

The chain recombines TRBV14 with TRBJ2-7; TRBD1 is a possible D gene (5 bases). The CDR3 covers 15 residues. V was clipped by 1 base and J by 5 bases, with 15 bases between them. The germline V gene encodes CDR1 SGHDN and CDR2 FVKESK. CDR3 sequence: CASSQVGPGVDEQYF. CDR3 DNA: TGTGCCAGCAGCCAAGTGGGGCCTGGGGTGGACGAGCAGTACTTC. The full variable domain, in which reference TRBV14 and TRBJ2-7 provide the parts outside the CDR3, is EAGVTQFPSHSVIEKGQTVTLRCDPISGHDNLYWYRRVMGKEIKFLLHFVKESKQDESGMPNNRFLAERTGGTYSTLKVQPAELEDSGVYFCASSQVGPGVDEQYFGPGTRLTVT.

This chain connects TRBV6-4 to TRBJ2-2; D not certain. V was trimmed by 7 bases and J by 0 bases, leaving 15 bases between them. Germline CDR1 and CDR2: MRHNA and SNTAGT. This CDR3 has 16 amino acids. The CDR3 loop reads CASKVQPYANTGELFF. The CDR3 region has the DNA TGTGCCAGCAAGGTACAGCCATACGCGAACACCGGGGAGCTGTTTTTT.

Points on this clone: The same CDR3 arises from other DNA sequences in this sample as well. The chain couples TRBV5-1 to TRBJ2-7; 9 bases are shared with TRBD1. The V and J ends lost 0 bases and 4 bases, in that order; junction bases with no gene match: 2. Germline V lookup: CDR1 SGHRS, CDR2 YFSETQ. The CDR3 contains 14 residues. The DNA for the CDR3 is TGCGCCAGCAGCTTGGCGGGACAGGGATACGAGCAGTACTTC. Residues: CASSLAGQGYEQYF.

This clone appeared once. The chain links TRBV4-1 to TRBJ1-3; unclear D gene. Per the germline V gene, CDR1 is MGHRA and CDR2 is YSYEKL. This CDR3 spans 16 amino acids. V lost 1 base and J lost 0, with 10 bases in between. The CDR3 sequence is CASSQAQDSSGNTIYF. In DNA form, the CDR3 reads TGCGCCAGCAGCCAAGCTCAGGACTCCTCTGGAAACACCATATATTTT.

This clone was counted only a few times. A far more abundant clone sits one base away, making this likely a read error. The same CDR3 is also encoded by other DNA sequences in this sample. This rearrangement joins TRBV5-5 to TRBJ1-1, with D tentatively TRBD1 (5 bases). This CDR3 is 14 amino acids long. Germline-derived CDR1 and CDR2 are SGHKS and YYEKEE (reference sequence). The CDR3: CASSLNSQGTEAFF. CDR3 sequence (DNA): TGTGCCAGCAGCTTGAACAGCCAAGGGACTGAGGCTTTCTTT.

The V call is TRBV5-1, the J call TRBJ1-1; D unresolved. The length of the CDR3 is 15 residues. CDR1 and CDR2 from the germline V gene are SGHRS and YFSETQ. V lost 5 bases and J 4 bases, leaving 18 bases between the germline ends. CDR3: CASSFGYSLSTEAFF. CDR3 DNA: TGCGCCAGCAGTTTCGGGTACTCCTTGAGCACTGAAGCTTTCTTT.

The chain combines TRBV4-3 with TRBJ1-4; 8 positions match TRBD1. The CDR3 has 14 amino acids. The junction had 6 bases not matched to a gene; V was cut back by 1 base and J by 11 bases. Germline CDR1 is LGHNA and CDR2 is YSLEER. The CDR3, as DNA: TGCGCCAGCAGCCAAGGACAGGGGCCTCGGAAACTGTTTTTT. This translates into CASSQGQGPRKLFF.

V gene TRBV11-3 combines with J gene TRBJ2-2; 9 bases align to TRBD2. This CDR3 is 17 amino acids long. The germline V gene has CDR1 SGHNT and CDR2 YENEEA. J lost 2 bases, V lost 4 bases, and 8 bases had no gene match. The CDR3 DNA reads TGTGCCAGCAGCTCCGATGTGGGACTAGCCAACACCGGGGAGCTGTTTTTT. Translated: CASSSDVGLANTGELFF. The whole variable domain, remainder taken from reference TRBV11-3 and TRBJ2-2, is EAGVVQSPRYKIIEKKQPVAFWCNPISGHNTLYWYLQNLGQGPELLIRYENEEAVDDSQLPKDRFSAERLKGVDSTLKIQPAELGDSAVYLCASSSDVGLANTGELFFGEGSRLTVL.

A word on this clone: The sample contains more than one DNA sequence encoding this CDR3. The chain employs TRBV30 and TRBJ2-7; 7 bases are a match to TRBD1. The CDR3 length is 13 residues. CDR1 is GTSNPN and CDR2 is SVGIG in the germline V gene (reference sequence). J lost 2 bases, V lost 3 bases, and 4 bases had no gene match. The CDR3 protein is CAWSADRAYEQYF. For the CDR3, the DNA is TGTGCCTGGAGCGCCGACAGGGCCTACGAGCAGTACTTC.

The chain carries TRBV7-9 and TRBJ1-1; D is unresolved. This CDR3 is 16 amino acids long. The germline CDR1 and CDR2 sequences are SEHNR and FQNEAQ (reference sequence). V shed 1 base and J shed 5 bases, with 17 bases lying between them. CDR3: CASSLGSGSGGTEAFF. CDR3 in DNA: TGTGCCAGCAGCTTAGGATCGGGATCGGGTGGTACTGAAGCTTTCTTT.

The V and J genes are TRBV27 and TRBJ1-2, with a weak D call TRBD1 (5 bases). The CDR3 loop spans 11 amino acids. Germline-derived CDR1 and CDR2 are MNHEY and SMNVEV (reference sequence). V was pared by 10 bases and J by 6 bases, with 12 bases between. The CDR3 nucleotides read TGTGCCACCGGGGGGACTGATGGCTACACCTTC. Translating it yields CATGGTDGYTF.

This clone was seen more than once but under ten times. The genes are TRBV28 and TRBJ1-5; D gene uncertain. The CDR3 spans 12 residues. From germline, CDR1 is MDHEN and CDR2 SYDVKM. Trimming stripped 5 bases from V and 7 bases from J, with 9 bases between. Here the CDR3 reads CASSVISQPQHF. The CDR3 DNA is TGTGCCAGCAGTGTCATATCCCAGCCCCAGCATTTT.

This chain links TRBV6-4 with TRBJ2-3; D could derive from TRBD1 or TRBD2 (6 bases each). Trimming left V 0 bases short and J 5 bases short, with 15 bases between. The germline V gene encodes CDR1 MRHNA and CDR2 SNTAGT. This CDR3 region has 16 residues. CDR3 region: CASSDSGGLGGDTQYF. DNA for the CDR3: TGTGCCAGCAGTGACTCAGGGGGGTTAGGTGGAGATACGCAGTATTTT.

Comment on this clone: A much bigger clone sits one base away, suggesting this may be a read error. The sample has other DNA sequences that encode this CDR3 too. The genes are TRBV11-2 and TRBJ2-2; D call uncertain. The CDR3 is 14 amino acids. CDR1 is SGHAT and CDR2 is FQNNGV in the germline V gene. The chain's CDR3 is CASSLVRYTGELFF. The CDR3 coding sequence is TGCGCCAGCAGCTTAGTCAGATACACCGGGGAGCTGTTTTTT.